The clone carrying this T cell receptor beta chain appeared a few times. The antigen is unknown. TCRalpha and TCRbeta libraries used 5'RACE with constant-segment primers and UMIs. TCRdb analysed the 5' RACE reads with MiXCR anew, one entry per CDR3 protein. This sample has 550,000 to 700,000 distinct CDR3 sequences, with 17% found just once. This CDR3 spans 13 amino acids. CDR1 and CDR2 from the germline V gene are SEHNR and FQNEAQ (reference sequence). Trimming shortened V by 4 bases and J by 2 bases, and 8 bases separated the two germline ends. This entry comes from a study of T-cell memory formation after mild COVID-19. The overall study: The study found TCR clusters largely donor specific. Whole-study results and caveats: The main location of contracting CD4+ clones was CM and EM, and that of contracting CD8+ clones was EMRA. Cross-reactive memory apparently joined, as some responding clones appeared in pre-infection memory.

The rearrangement joins TRBV7-9 to TRBJ2-5; no reliable D call. What was sequenced was PBMCs or a T cell subset sorted from them (not recorded which). The source of this sequence is an adult woman who had mild COVID-19 (a few samples of this study predate the infection). Cell type and time point are not known. The CDR3 is CASSSTEQETQYF. DNA for the CDR3: TGTGCCAGCAGCTCGACGGAACAAGAGACCCAGTACTTC.